This T cell receptor (beta chain) was captured in a study of early stage breast cancer tumors (dated by TCRdb to between 2016 and 2019). Looking at the study overall: Of the roughly 15 invasive breast tumors, roughly 13 were found to be estrogen receptor-positive, progesterone receptor-positive and HER2-negative. The samples as a whole yielded approximately 3,000,000 detected templates, corresponding to over a million unique clonotypes. The average read coverage per sample was about 10-fold. About 70% of the 12 ER+/PR+/HER2- tumors were invasive ductal carcinomas, while the other four were invasive lobular carcinomas.

On this clone: This clone's antigen is unknown. The input lacks base qualities; no much larger clone sits a single base away.

Each sample was amplified as two independent genomic DNA replicates: around 0.47 ug for blood and approximately 1.5 ug for tumor or normal breast. TCRB sequencing of genomic DNA was carried out with the ImmunoSeq Intro kit according to the manufacturer's instructions. For absolute quantification, the approximately 30-cycle multiplex PCR included proprietary primers along with spike-in control sequences. Single-end 150-bp reads were used to sequence an 87-bp fragment spanning the CDR3 and the flanking V and J genes. Seven samples, with two replicates for each sample, were multiplexed per lane of an Illumina MiSeq using version 3.0 chemistry. As for how the authors treated the data: The vendor's proprietary pipeline processed the raw data and merged both replicates into a single result for each sample. Clonotypes were defined as productive rearrangements sharing the V-gene family, CDR3 amino acid sequence and J-gene segment. Clonality was calculated as 1 minus the normalized Shannon entropy (Pielou evenness) of TCRB abundances. T cell density was estimated by dividing total templates by the number of input cells inferred from the DNA input amount. Recon was used with default parameters to estimate total repertoire diversity and clonality. A clonotype was considered tumor-enriched if its abundance in tumor exceeded 0.1% and was at least 32-fold higher than its abundance in normal breast. In its TCRdb copy, this immuneACCESS table keeps in-frame sequences only and misses some clones. Where compared with another copy, unresolved V genes explain less than half of these, and the others have no known cause. V, J and clone size derive from that table, while D and trimming were established from the DNA sequence. Here the sample has 25,000 to 30,000 clones; under 75% occur a single time. The ten top clones hold 33% of the sample.

From the cysteine up to the phenylalanine, the CDR3 has a length of 15 residues. The read is trimmed to its CDR3 DNA, 45 bases read in frame from base 1. The junction shows trimming of 0 bases on V and 9 bases on J, plus 16 bases between the germline ends. The germline V gene yields SGHRS for CDR1 and YFSETQ for CDR2. Points the paper makes about the study in general: The small cohort size prevented analysis by tumor subtype. Repertoires from blood and normal breast were more alike than repertoires from blood and tumor, and in about 85% of the 16 patients, comparing each tissue with blood separated tumor from normal. Approximately 2.5-fold higher T cell density and higher clonality were observed in tumors than in adjacent normal breast tissue. Chain pairing and functional markers such as CD4, CD8 and FOXP3 were not captured by bulk genomic DNA sequencing of unsorted cells. Enriched TCRB sequences shared across patients were found to be mostly commonly generated sequences that were unlikely to play an important role in the tumor microenvironment.

The study profiled bulk TCR beta-chain repertoires in matched peripheral blood, tumor and adjacent normal breast tissue taken from about 15 patients with early-stage breast cancer. Before surgery, whole blood (about 5-11 mL) was collected into EDTA tubes and processed within 2 hours. Ficoll-Paque centrifugation in SepMate-50 tubes was used to isolate peripheral blood mononuclear cells. PBMCs were cryopreserved in about 90% FBS with about 10% DMSO in aliquots of 2 to 4 million cells and stored in liquid nitrogen. The Qiagen AllPrep DNA/RNA Mini kit was used for genomic DNA extraction. This sequence uses TRBV5-1 and TRBJ2-1; a tentative D match to TRBD2 spans 6 bases. The source of this sequence is a person aged 50-59 years with breast cancer. Sample: blood. The CDR3 in this case is CASSLGWREKGEQFF. The DNA sequence is as follows: TGCGCCAGCAGCTTGGGATGGCGGGAAAAGGGTGAGCAGTTCTTC.